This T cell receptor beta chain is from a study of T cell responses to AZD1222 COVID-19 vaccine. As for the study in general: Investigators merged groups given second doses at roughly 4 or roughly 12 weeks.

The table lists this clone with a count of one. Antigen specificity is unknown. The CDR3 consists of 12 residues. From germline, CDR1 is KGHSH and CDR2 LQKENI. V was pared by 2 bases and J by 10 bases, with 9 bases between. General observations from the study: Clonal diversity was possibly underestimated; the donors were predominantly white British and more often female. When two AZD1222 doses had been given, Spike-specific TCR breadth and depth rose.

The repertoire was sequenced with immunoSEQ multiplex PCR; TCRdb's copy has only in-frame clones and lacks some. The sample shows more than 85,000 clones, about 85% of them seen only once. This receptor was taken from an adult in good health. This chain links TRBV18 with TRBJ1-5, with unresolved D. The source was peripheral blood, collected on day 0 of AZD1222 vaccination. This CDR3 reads CASSPDLGPQHF. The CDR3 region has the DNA TGTGCCAGCTCACCAGATCTTGGCCCCCAGCATTTT.